This entry lists 7 T cell receptor beta chains sequenced from one sample in a study of cytomegalovirus exposure and HLA in healthy donors. Primers: 60 Vbeta forward and 13 Jbeta reverse. Measured with immunoSEQ multiplex PCR; TCRdb has only the in-frame clones, and not every one. The table records under 150,000 clones, 65% to 90% of them present only once. The sequenced sample was PBMCs. The origin of the receptors is a girl between 2 and 10 years old in good health and CMV-seronegative.

As DNA, the CDR3 is TGTGCCAGCAGCTTTAACAGGGGAATTGGAAAACTGTTTTTT. Translated, it gives CASSFNRGIGKLFF. The chain uses TRBV5-6 and TRBJ1-4, with 7 bases lining up with TRBD1. Trimming removed 2 bases from V and 10 bases from J; junction bases left unmatched: 8. Germline CDR1 SGHDT, CDR2 YYEEEE. The CDR3 covers 14 residues.

J is TRBJ1-1 and V is TRBV7-9, with 7 nucleotides matching TRBD1. Germline CDR1 SEHNR, CDR2 FQNEAQ (reference sequence). With V trimmed by 1 base and J by 10 bases, 3 bases remained unmatched. This CDR3 has 12 residues. CDR3 sequence: CASSLEAGGAFF. The CDR3 coding sequence is TGTGCCAGCAGCTTAGAAGCAGGGGGAGCTTTCTTT.

The J gene is TRBJ2-1, the V gene TRBV11-2, with D possibly TRBD2 on 5 matching bases. Trimming took 1 base from V and 10 from J, leaving 11 bases between them. Germline values: CDR1 SGHAT, CDR2 FQNNGV. The CDR3 has 13 amino acids. The CDR3 loop reads CASSLGVLAEQFF. The CDR3 DNA reads TGTGCCAGCAGCTTAGGTGTATTAGCGGAGCAGTTCTTC. Drawing the rest from reference TRBV11-2 and TRBJ2-1, the complete variable domain is EAGVAQSPRYKIIEKRQSVAFWCNPISGHATLYWYQQILGQGPKLLIQFQNNGVVDDSQLPKDRFSAERLKGVDSTLKIQPAKLEDSAVYLCASSLGVLAEQFFGPGTRLTVL.

This clone showed up just once. The rearrangement uses TRBV7-9 and TRBJ1-3; possible D gene TRBD1, 6 bases. V was shortened by 5 bases and J by 0 bases, with 14 bases between the two germline ends. This CDR3 region has 16 residues. The germline gives CDR1 SEHNR, CDR2 FQNEAQ (reference sequence). CDR3 sequence (DNA): TGTGCCAGCAGCCTACGACAGGCCATCTCTGGAAACACCATATATTTT. Translating gives CASSLRQAISGNTIYF.

This chain joins TRBV30 and TRBJ1-1, with D possibly being TRBD1 (5 bases). The germline V and J ends were trimmed by 0 bases and 5 bases, with 10 bases remaining between them. Germline V gene lookup returns CDR1 GTSNPN and CDR2 SVGIG (reference sequence). This CDR3 region has 13 residues. Written as DNA, the CDR3 is TGTGCCTGGAGTGTACTCGGGGGAACTGAAGCTTTCTTT. Its translation is CAWSVLGGTEAFF.

The J gene is TRBJ1-2, the V gene TRBV2, with unresolved D. The V end was cut by 7 bases, the J end by 4 bases, with 13 bases between. Germline CDR1 and CDR2: SNHLY and FYNNEI. The CDR3 contains 13 residues. Here the CDR3 reads CASMGHEGYGYTF. CDR3 bases: TGTGCCAGCATGGGTCACGAGGGCTATGGCTACACCTTC.

The rearrangement links TRBV6-1 to TRBJ1-4; D is unclear. CDR1 and CDR2 from the germline V gene are MNHNS and SASEGT. The CDR3 covers 13 residues. Trimming stripped 6 bases from V and 3 bases from J, with 8 bases between. The CDR3 spells CASSLTANEKLFF. CDR3 DNA sequence: TGTGCCAGCAGCCTCACGGCTAATGAAAAACTGTTTTTT.